This T cell receptor (beta chain) was captured in a study of CD8 T cells in ankylosing spondylitis. Trimming took 0 bases from V and 3 from J; bases not matched to a gene: 10. This CDR3 spans 17 amino acids. The germline gives CDR1 DFQATT, CDR2 SNEGSKA (reference sequence). In its sample, this clonotype was seen a few times. TCRdb independently ran MiXCR on the 5' RACE reads; one entry per CDR3 protein. The sample yields 100,000 to 150,000 distinct CDR3 sequences, 9.3% seen once. The V and J genes are TRBV20-1 and TRBJ2-3; 9 bases line up with TRBD2. Material for sequencing was blood, either unsorted or a sorted T cell fraction (not recorded which). This TCR was recovered from a male donor with ankylosing spondylitis or in good health (not recorded which). CDR3 DNA sequence: TGCAGTGCTAGAGATCTTAGCGGGAGTTTTGCGACAGATACGCAGTATTTT. It specifies CSARDLSGSFATDTQYF.